This T cell receptor beta chain was found in a study of post-analysis software for immune sequencing data. Findings and limits, study-wide: TRBV segments more frequent in patients than in controls numbered about five and included TRBV5-6, TRBV5-1 and TRBV20-1.

Germline V gives CDR1 SGHDT, CDR2 YYEEEE. V lost 2 bases and J lost 0; bases outside the gene matches: 10. This CDR3 has 18 residues. Prepared TCR beta cDNA libraries contained unique molecular identifiers. TCRdb passed the PCR reads through MiXCR, listing each CDR3 protein once. The table includes hundreds of thousands of distinct CDR3 sequences, 30% detected once. A note on this clonotype: Its antigen remains unknown.

The genes are TRBV5-6 and TRBJ2-1, with 8 nucleotides matching TRBD1. The sample comprised blood. The TCR was taken from a girl between 5 and 17 years old with multiple sclerosis. The CDR3 is CASSFRDRFLISYNEQFF. CDR3 in DNA: TGTGCCAGCAGCTTCCGGGACAGGTTCCTGATCTCCTACAATGAGCAGTTCTTC.